This T cell receptor (beta chain) was profiled in a study of shared T cell receptors in the human thymus. Measured with immunoSEQ multiplex PCR; TCRdb has only the in-frame clones, and not every one. The table shows roughly 710,000 clones, with approximately 85% occurring only once. The J segment lost 0 bases and the V segment lost 4 bases, leaving 5 bases of the junction unmatched. There are 15 residues in the CDR3. CDR1 and CDR2 from the germline V gene are SGHRS and YFSETQ. This same sample was also taken into another study, of human thymus T cells. From that report: Healthy Finnish infants undergoing corrective surgery for congenital heart defects were used as donors. Thymic material originated from resections removed in the course of corrective heart surgery. Apparent bias marked the V and J gene usage of thymic and blood repertoires. There were highly overlapping thymic repertoires among unrelated individuals, as related research reported.

Sequencing was done on a sample of thymocytes. The sequence came from a girl less than two years old with a congenital heart defect. V and J are TRBV5-1 and TRBJ1-1; 8 positions match TRBD1. The CDR3 loop reads CASSETGAMNTEAFF. The CDR3 DNA reads as TGCGCCAGCAGCGAGACAGGGGCTATGAACACTGAAGCTTTCTTT.